This T cell receptor (beta chain) was identified during a study of neoadjuvant anti-PD-1 for oral cavity cancer. Study in general: Non-progressing patients received a fourth nivolumab dose near day 43, then surgery on days 50-56.

Sequenced by immunoSEQ multiplex PCR; TCRdb stores in-frame clones only, minus some. The sample carries about 16,000 clones, about 64% recorded once. The CDR3 has 11 amino acids. Germline CDR1 is DFQATT and CDR2 is SNEGSKA (reference sequence). The ends were cut back, 4 bases at V and 4 bases at J, with 8 bases in the middle. Patients were newly diagnosed with stage II-IVA oral cavity squamous cell carcinoma without prior systemic or radiation treatment. Cohort: HPV-negative, locally advanced oral cavity squamous cell carcinoma patients. This material consisted of PBMCs, taken before nivolumab (anti-PD-1) treatment. This chain links TRBV20-1 with TRBJ2-7, with D unclear. The origin of this receptor is a person aged 35-79 years with oral cavity squamous cell carcinoma. This CDR3 is CSATDLYEQYF. The CDR3 nucleotides are TGCAGTGCTACGGATTTATACGAGCAGTACTTC.